The rows below give T cell receptor beta chains drawn from one sample of a study of blood T cell repertoires in COVID-19. Data came from immunoSEQ multiplex PCR; TCRdb stores just in-frame clones and leaves some out. The sample lists under 200,000 clones, under 90% occurring once. Sequencing was performed on peripheral blood. The receptors originated from a man aged 55 to 70 with acute or convalescent COVID-19. Both conserved end residues are part of each CDR3. The D gene is left open where the match is weak. Clone size, where shown, is once, few, many, or a class for clones that have expanded.

clone size: NA; D gene: TRBD1; V gene: TRBV7-9; J gene: TRBJ1-2; CDR3 DNA: TGTGCCAGCAGCTCCGGGACAGCGAATGGCTACACCTTC; CDR3 protein: CASSSGTANGYTF
clone size: NA; D gene: NA; V gene: TRBV2; J gene: TRBJ2-7; CDR3 DNA: TGTGCCAGCAGTGTAGAACGGTACGAGCAGTACTTC; CDR3 protein: CASSVERYEQYF
clone size: NA; D gene: TRBD2; V gene: TRBV6-5; J gene: TRBJ2-1; CDR3 DNA: TGTGCCAGCAATCGGCTAGCGGGAGAGGATGAGCAGTTCTTC; CDR3 protein: CASNRLAGEDEQFF
clone size: once; D gene: NA; V gene: TRBV5-1; J gene: TRBJ1-1; CDR3 DNA: TGCGCCAGCAGCTTGGAGTCCCCAGGGGTGAACACTGAAGCTTTCTTT; CDR3 protein: CASSLESPGVNTEAFF
clone size: NA; D gene: NA; V gene: TRBV12-3/TRBV12-4; J gene: TRBJ1-1; CDR3 DNA: TGTGCCGACTCCGGGGATCTTAACACTGAAGCTTTCTTT; CDR3 protein: CADSGDLNTEAFF
clone size: NA; D gene: TRBD1; V gene: TRBV19; J gene: TRBJ1-5; CDR3 DNA: TGTGCCAGTAGAGGGCAGGGGGCTCAGCCCCAGCATTTT; CDR3 protein: CASRGQGAQPQHF
clone size: NA; D gene: TRBD2; V gene: TRBV24-1; J gene: TRBJ2-1; CDR3 DNA: TGTGCCACCAGGGGAAGCGGGAGCTCCTACAATGAGCAGTTCTTC; CDR3 protein: CATRGSGSSYNEQFF
clone size: NA; D gene: TRBD2; V gene: TRBV19; J gene: TRBJ2-4; CDR3 DNA: TGTGCCAGTAGTGTTAGCGGGATGCCCGCCAAAAACATTCAGTACTTC; CDR3 protein: CASSVSGMPAKNIQYF
clone size: many; D gene: NA; V gene: TRBV6-2/TRBV6-3; J gene: TRBJ1-1; CDR3 DNA: TGTGCCAGCAGTTACGGCTCCCCCGCGGCCAAGTCTTTCTTT; CDR3 protein: CASSYGSPAAKSFF
clone size: NA; D gene: NA; V gene: TRBV9; J gene: TRBJ2-7; CDR3 DNA: TGTGCCAGCAGCGTAGGGGGCTACTTGGGCGGGGACGAGCAGTACTTC; CDR3 protein: CASSVGGYLGGDEQYF
clone size: NA; D gene: NA; V gene: TRBV29-1; J gene: TRBJ1-2; CDR3 DNA: TGCAGCGGGCTTCATAACTATGGCTACACCTTC; CDR3 protein: CSGLHNYGYTF
clone size: few; D gene: NA; V gene: TRBV18; J gene: TRBJ2-7; CDR3 DNA: TGTGCCAGCTCACCAGGGAGAGAGCAGTACTTC; CDR3 protein: CASSPGREQYF
clone size: NA; D gene: TRBD2; V gene: TRBV25-1; J gene: TRBJ2-1; CDR3 DNA: TGTGCCAGCAGTGAATTAACTAGCGGGAGGGCCAGTGAGCAGTTCTTC; CDR3 protein: CASSELTSGRASEQFF
clone size: NA; D gene: NA; V gene: TRBV7-3; J gene: TRBJ2-1; CDR3 DNA: TGTGCCAGCAGCTTATATTCCGTTGACACCCAGGGTGAGCAGTTCTTC; CDR3 protein: CASSLYSVDTQGEQFF
clone size: NA; D gene: NA; V gene: TRBV2; J gene: TRBJ2-7; CDR3 DNA: TGTGCCAGCAGCACACAGCAAGCCTCTTACGAGCAGTACTTC; CDR3 protein: CASSTQQASYEQYF
clone size: NA; D gene: NA; V gene: TRBV7-2; J gene: TRBJ2-1; CDR3 DNA: TGTGCCAGCAGCTCATGGAGCGGGTACTCCTACAATGAGCAGTTCTTC; CDR3 protein: CASSSWSGYSYNEQFF
clone size: few; D gene: NA; V gene: TRBV7-2; J gene: TRBJ1-6; CDR3 DNA: TGTGCCAGCAGCTTACAGGGACTTGGCAATTCACCCCTCCACTTT; CDR3 protein: CASSLQGLGNSPLHF
clone size: NA; D gene: TRBD2; V gene: TRBV9; J gene: TRBJ2-1; CDR3 DNA: TGTGCCAGCAGCGTAGGGGGAGGGAGGTTGAATAATGAGCAGTTCTTC; CDR3 protein: CASSVGGGRLNNEQFF
clone size: NA; D gene: TRBD1; V gene: TRBV9; J gene: TRBJ1-2; CDR3 DNA: TGTGCCAGCAGCGTAGAGCCCTCCCGCCCAGGGGGCCACTATGGCTACACCTTC; CDR3 protein: CASSVEPSRPGGHYGYTF
clone size: NA; D gene: NA; V gene: TRBV4-1; J gene: TRBJ2-2; CDR3 DNA: TGCGCCAGCAGCCAACTTGTTCTTTCTACAGGGCGGAATTATGCCGGGGAGCTGTTTTTT; CDR3 protein: CASSQLVLSTGRNYAGELFF
clone size: NA; D gene: TRBD1; V gene: TRBV7-9; J gene: TRBJ1-5; CDR3 DNA: TGTGCCAGCAGCTACCTAAAGACGGGACAGGGTTTCAATCAGCCCCAGCATTTT; CDR3 protein: CASSYLKTGQGFNQPQHF
clone size: NA; D gene: TRBD1; V gene: TRBV6-5; J gene: TRBJ1-4; CDR3 DNA: TGTGCCAGCAGTTACGGTGGGACAGGGGATGAAAAACTGTTTTTT; CDR3 protein: CASSYGGTGDEKLFF
clone size: few; D gene: NA; V gene: TRBV9; J gene: TRBJ2-3; CDR3 DNA: TGTGCCAGCAGCGTTTTGAGGGCCGGATCCACAGATACGCAGTATTTT; CDR3 protein: CASSVLRAGSTDTQYF
clone size: NA; D gene: NA; V gene: TRBV3-1/TRBV3-2; J gene: TRBJ1-3; CDR3 DNA: TGTGCCAGCAGCCCCTACAGCTCTGGAAACACCATATATTTT; CDR3 protein: CASSPYSSGNTIYF
clone size: NA; D gene: TRBD2; V gene: TRBV4-3; J gene: TRBJ2-2; CDR3 DNA: TGCGCCAGCAGCCAAGAGCCTAGCGGGGGGGCGGCCGGGGAGCTGTTTTTT; CDR3 protein: CASSQEPSGGAAGELFF
clone size: NA; D gene: NA; V gene: TRBV11-2; J gene: TRBJ2-1; CDR3 DNA: TGTGCCAGCGGGGTCAGGGGAACGAGGAATGAGCAGTTCTTC; CDR3 protein: CASGVRGTRNEQFF